This T cell receptor (beta chain) was found in a study of blood T cell repertoires in COVID-19. Germline assignment: CDR1 SGHTA and CDR2 FQGNSA. The V end lost 1 base, the J end lost 2 bases, and 23 bases lay between the germline ends. The CDR3 is 19 residues long. Assay: immunoSEQ multiplex PCR; the TCRdb copy retains only in-frame clones and omits some. This sample carries 350,000 or so clones, roughly 87% of them seen once, and the ten largest clones take over 3.5%. The TCR was taken from a woman aged 55 to 70 with COVID-19, enrolled during active disease. Sequenced: peripheral blood. The chain carries TRBV7-2 and TRBJ1-1; TRBD1 is a possible D gene (6 bases). CDR3 protein: CASSLDYVQGLGENTEAFF. In DNA form, the CDR3 reads TGTGCCAGCAGCTTAGATTATGTACAGGGCTTAGGTGAAAACACTGAAGCTTTCTTT.